This T cell receptor beta chain appears in the sequencing data of a study of long-term antiretroviral therapy in people with HIV. The V end lost 1 base, the J end lost 7 bases, and 1 base lay between the germline ends. The CDR3 totals 11 residues. Germline CDR1 SGHTA, CDR2 FQGNSA. Runs used v3.0 of the immunoSEQ assay and were done at survey level. Profiling relied on immunoSEQ multiplex PCR, and the TCRdb table lists in-frame clones only, not all of them. The sample has 17,000 or so clones, roughly 80% seen once. Sequencing used unsorted PBMCs, obtained roughly 2.5 years before starting antiretroviral therapy. The receptor was derived from a woman aged 45 to 65 with HIV. The chain has TRBV7-2 and TRBJ2-2; D gene uncertain. CDR3: CASSLDGELFF. The DNA of the CDR3 is TGTGCCAGCAGCTTAGACGGGGAGCTGTTTTTT.